This T cell receptor (beta chain) originates from a study of blood T cell repertoires in COVID-19. Overall study: Material from acute and convalescent COVID-19 was sourced from the United States, Italy and Spain. T cells, B-cell-depleted T cells, or PBMCs supplied cDNA or gDNA.

TCRdb's copy holds only in-frame clones and misses some; the assay was immunoSEQ multiplex PCR. This sample yields around 250,000 clones, of which approximately 86% are seen a single time; roughly 3.1% belongs to the top ten. This clone was seen more than once but under ten times. Sequenced sample: peripheral blood. The TCR was taken from a young woman with acute or convalescent COVID-19.

The CDR3 is CASSPFREADTQYF. The CDR3 bases are TGTGCCAGCTCACCATTTAGGGAGGCGGATACGCAGTATTTT. This chain connects TRBV18 to TRBJ2-3; possible D gene TRBD2, 6 bases. Germline V gene lookup returns CDR1 KGHSH and CDR2 LQKENI. This CDR3 comprises 14 residues. Trimming shortened V by 2 bases and J by 6 bases, and 12 bases separated the two germline ends.